These 23 T cell receptor beta chains originate from one sample sequenced in a study of CD8 T cells in ankylosing spondylitis. General observations from the study: What seemed typical of ankylosing spondylitis blood was a TCR beta motif built from several highly homologous variants.

Each CDR3 protein gets one entry after TCRdb re-called the 5' RACE reads with MiXCR. Of around 540,000 distinct CDR3 sequences in the sample, roughly 13% were seen once. Their specific antigens are unknown. The sequenced sample was blood, either unsorted or a sorted T cell fraction (not recorded which). These receptors originate from a male donor with ankylosing spondylitis.

The chain has TRBV10-3 and TRBJ1-3; a possible D gene is TRBD1 (6 bases). Trimming stripped 3 bases from V and 2 bases from J, with 11 bases between. The CDR3 has 15 amino acids. Looked up from germline, CDR1 is ENHRY and CDR2 is SYGVKD. The CDR3: CAISDYPGAGNTIYF. The DNA for the CDR3 is TGTGCCATCAGTGATTACCCAGGGGCTGGAAACACCATATATTTT.

V is TRBV18 and J is TRBJ1-1, with D perhaps matching TRBD1 (6 bases). V dropped 3 bases and J dropped 5 bases, with 13 bases sitting between them. There are 14 residues in the CDR3. Germline-derived CDR1 and CDR2 are KGHSH and LQKENI. CDR3 nucleotides: TGTGCCAGCTCACCCCTGGCAGGGGAGACTGAAGCTTTCTTT. Residues: CASSPLAGETEAFF.

V and J are TRBV7-8 and TRBJ2-3; D remains ambiguous. The CDR3 totals 15 residues. Germline CDR1 is SGHVS and CDR2 is FQNEAQ. Trimming left V 1 base short and J 0 bases short, with 8 bases between. The CDR3 reads CASSLEGFSTDTQYF. Written as DNA, the CDR3 is TGTGCCAGCAGCTTAGAGGGTTTTAGCACAGATACGCAGTATTTT.

This chain joins TRBV20-1 and TRBJ2-1, with 7 bases fitting TRBD2. Germline assignment: CDR1 DFQATT and CDR2 SNEGSKA (reference sequence). The CDR3 is 15 residues long. V shed 6 bases, J shed 3 bases, and the junction held 11 bases outside the gene matches. In nucleotides, the CDR3 is TGCAGTGCCGTCGGGGGTAGCGGGCGCTACAATGAGCAGTTCTTC. Its translation is CSAVGGSGRYNEQFF.

The chain joins TRBV11-2 to TRBJ1-2; 7 nucleotides line up with TRBD1. The CDR3 extends over 13 amino acids. The V gene end was trimmed by 6 bases and the J gene end by 8 bases; junction bases not matched to a gene: 9. Germline values: CDR1 SGHAT, CDR2 FQNNGV. The CDR3 here is CASSSTGARGYTF. CDR3 DNA sequence: TGTGCCAGCAGTTCCACAGGGGCTCGGGGCTACACCTTC.

A few counts support this clonotype. The genes are TRBV27 and TRBJ2-3; the D gene could be TRBD1 or TRBD2 (6 bases each). The V gene lost 3 bases and the J gene lost 5 bases, with 15 bases spanning the gap. CDR3 length equals 15 residues. Germline V gene sequence: CDR1 MNHEY, CDR2 SMNVEV (reference sequence). The CDR3 coding sequence is TGTGCCAGCAGTTTTGCAGGGGCGACTAGAGATACGCAGTATTTT. Amino acid sequence: CASSFAGATRDTQYF.

This clonotype was detected ten times or more. The CDR3 region has the DNA TGTGCCAGCAGCCAGTCCCTAGGACTAGCGGGAGAAGCAGATACGCAGTATTTT. Protein product: CASSQSLGLAGEADTQYF. The rearrangement uses TRBV4-2 and TRBJ2-3; 13 bases agree with TRBD2. V dropped 3 bases and J dropped 4; count of bases not matched to a gene: 10. CDR3 length equals 18 residues. Germline V gives CDR1 LGHNA, CDR2 YNFKEQ.

The J gene is TRBJ1-1, the V gene TRBV25-1, with TRBD1 as a possible D gene (5 bases). Trimming took 7 bases from V and 4 from J, leaving 13 bases between them. Germline V gene sequence: CDR1 MGHDK, CDR2 SYGVNS. The CDR3 length is 13 residues. CDR3 DNA sequence: TGTGCCAGCACCCCGGGGGTGGGCACTGAAGCTTTCTTT. It is translated as CASTPGVGTEAFF.

V usage is TRBV12-3 or TRBV12-4 and J usage is TRBJ2-1, with 9 positions matching TRBD2. This CDR3 comprises 15 residues. Unmatched junction bases numbered 9, after V lost 6 bases and J lost 6 bases. The CDR3 sequence is CASRYLAGEVNEQFF. CDR3 DNA: TGTGCCAGCAGGTACTTAGCGGGAGAGGTCAATGAGCAGTTCTTC.

The rearrangement joins TRBV29-1 to TRBJ2-3, with D tentatively TRBD2 (6 bases). Trimming took off 5 bases at V and 2 bases at J, with 8 bases between the two ends. Germline V gene lookup returns CDR1 SQVTM and CDR2 ANQGSEA. The CDR3 contains 12 residues. In DNA, the CDR3 is TGCAGCGTTTGGGACTTCACAGATACGCAGTATTTT. It yields the protein CSVWDFTDTQYF.

This clonotype was detected only a few times. The junction departs from germline at one end; a sequencing error may be responsible. This chain's CDR3 is CASSLTGGSHFF. DNA for the CDR3: TGTGCCAGCAGCCTAACCGGGGGTTCCCACTTTTTT. The chain is built from TRBV11-2 and TRBJ2-3, with D possibly matching TRBD2 (6 bases). Germline V gene lookup returns CDR1 SGHAT and CDR2 FQNNGV. The CDR3 covers 12 residues.

The CDR3 reads CASSPHPGTGELFF. CDR3 in DNA: TGTGCCAGCAGCCCCCATCCCGGCACCGGGGAGCTGTTTTTT. The gene calls are TRBV7-8 and TRBJ2-2; no clear D. This CDR3 spans 14 amino acids. The germline V gene encodes CDR1 SGHVS and CDR2 FQNEAQ. V lost 5 bases to trimming and J lost 4 bases, with 11 bases between them.

This clonotype was counted a few times. The chain is built from TRBV7-8 and TRBJ2-1; D possibly uses TRBD1 or TRBD2 (6 bases each). The CDR3 totals 16 residues. CDR1 SGHVS and CDR2 FQNEAQ come from the germline V gene. Trimming left V 1 base short and J 8 bases short, with 18 bases between. CDR3: CASSLGVPGAWDEQFF. DNA for the CDR3: TGTGCCAGCAGCTTAGGGGTCCCGGGGGCTTGGGATGAGCAGTTCTTC.

The CDR3 loop reads CASSLDPGQNNEQFF. CDR3 DNA: TGCGCCAGCAGCTTGGACCCGGGACAGAACAATGAGCAGTTCTTC. The V and J genes are TRBV5-1 and TRBJ2-1; TRBD1 agrees at 7 bases. Trimming at V came to 0 bases and at J to 5 bases, leaving 5 bases not matched to a gene. Germline CDR1 SGHRS, CDR2 YFSETQ. CDR3 length: 15 residues. Together with reference TRBV5-1 and TRBJ2-1, the CDR3 gives the full variable domain: KAGVTQTPRYLIKTRGQQVTLSCSPISGHRSVSWYQQTPGQGLQFLFEYFSETQRNKGNFPGRFSGRQFSNSRSEMNVSTLELGDSALYLCASSLDPGQNNEQFFGPGTRLTVL.

This clonotype showed up just a few times. The chain carries TRBV7-8 and TRBJ2-5; unclear D gene. This CDR3 region has 16 residues. The V gene's germline CDR1 is SGHVS and CDR2 FQNEAQ. The ends were cut back, 1 base at V and 2 bases at J, with 14 bases in the middle. CDR3 coding DNA: TGTGCCAGCAGCTTAGATCTAAAGTGGGGACAAGAGACCCAGTACTTC. Its protein product is CASSLDLKWGQETQYF.

The CDR3 reads CASRLGQVLTEQYF. The CDR3 DNA sequence: TGTGCCAGCAGACTCGGACAGGTTCTGACGGAGCAGTACTTC. The rearrangement joins TRBV2 to TRBJ2-7; 7 nucleotides line up with TRBD1. V lost 6 bases and J lost 7; bases outside the gene matches: 12. This CDR3 region has 14 residues. Germline V gene data show CDR1 as SNHLY and CDR2 as FYNNEI.

The chain couples TRBV20-1 to TRBJ2-7; 9 bases map to TRBD1. Trimming removed 8 bases from V and 3 bases from J; junction bases left unmatched: 11. Germline V gene lookup returns CDR1 DFQATT and CDR2 SNEGSKA (reference sequence). CDR3 length: 14 residues. The DNA for the CDR3 is TGCAGTACAGGGGGCGTCGCCCCCCACTACGAGCAGTACTTC. This sequence encodes CSTGGVAPHYEQYF.

The sample holds a few counts of this clonotype. The CDR3 sequence is CSVLSQGYGYTF. Here the CDR3 DNA reads TGCAGCGTTTTGTCCCAGGGCTATGGCTACACCTTC. The chain links TRBV29-1 to TRBJ1-2; D perhaps matches TRBD1 (5 bases). Looked up from germline, CDR1 is SQVTM and CDR2 is ANQGSEA. V was pared by 5 bases and J by 4 bases, with 11 bases between. The CDR3 sequence is 12 residues long.

In its sample, this clonotype was seen a few times. The V and J genes are TRBV5-1 and TRBJ2-3, with TRBD2 matching 8 bases. V shed 4 bases and J 2 bases; nucleotides not matched to a gene: 15. The CDR3 contains 18 residues. Looked up from germline, CDR1 is SGHRS and CDR2 is YFSETQ. The CDR3 reads CASSTTSGGNRVTDTQYF. The CDR3 region has the DNA TGCGCCAGCAGCACTACTAGCGGAGGAAACCGGGTCACAGATACGCAGTATTTT.

The V gene is TRBV30, the J gene TRBJ2-1, with 11 bases aligning to TRBD2. V shed 3 bases and J 0 bases; nucleotides not matched to a gene: 10. In germline, CDR1 is GTSNPN, CDR2 SVGIG (reference sequence). The CDR3 is made up of 18 amino acids. The CDR3 loop is CAWRDWTSGLSSYNEQFF. In nucleotides, the CDR3 is TGTGCCTGGAGAGATTGGACTAGCGGGCTTAGCTCCTACAATGAGCAGTTCTTC.

This sequence joins TRBV6-6 and TRBJ1-1; D perhaps matches TRBD1 (6 bases). CDR3 size: 13 residues. V lost 7 bases and J 4 bases, leaving 13 bases between the germline ends. From germline, CDR1 is MNHNY and CDR2 SVGAGI (reference sequence). The CDR3 is CASMRGGFTEAFF. DNA of the CDR3: TGTGCCAGCATGCGTGGGGGCTTCACTGAAGCTTTCTTT.

This clonotype was seen ten or more times. This rearrangement joins TRBV29-1 to TRBJ1-3; D unresolved. The V gene's germline CDR1 is SQVTM and CDR2 ANQGSEA. The CDR3 contains 12 residues. Between the trimmed V and J ends, which lost 3 bases and 3 bases, there was a span of 6 bases. CDR3 in amino acids: CSVEPDGNTIYF. CDR3 in DNA: TGCAGCGTTGAGCCAGATGGAAACACCATATATTTT.

The rearrangement uses TRBV5-1 and TRBJ2-1; the D is unclear. V was trimmed by 4 bases and J by 8 bases, leaving 10 bases between them. The CDR3 has 12 residues. CDR1 is SGHRS and CDR2 is YFSETQ in the germline V gene. CDR3 amino acids: CASSPLRDEQFF. CDR3 bases: TGCGCCAGCAGCCCCTTAAGAGATGAGCAGTTCTTC.